The clone carrying this T cell receptor (beta chain) was seen only a few times. Its antigen remains unknown. Through a sample-barcoded 5' primer and a J-beta primer mix, a second PCR was run for about 6 to 12 cycles. MiXCR, run by TCRdb on the 5' RACE reads, gives a single entry per CDR3 protein. The repertoire has hundreds of thousands of distinct CDR3 sequences, about 55% of them found once; the top ten carry under 50%. The data are from a study of blood T cells in healthy people across ages. Study-level results: For the donors, CMV status was unknown and possibly confounded expanded clonotype changes. Comparison with aged donors showed that long-lived donors had more naive CD4+ cells and higher diversity. The study found TCR beta diversity correlated strongly with naive T cell percentage.

The CDR3 sequence is 14 residues long. The ends lost 5 bases at V and 8 bases at J; junction bases unmatched: 4. CDR1 is PRHDT and CDR2 is FYEKMQ in the germline V gene (reference sequence). The total RNA that was extracted per sample amounted to at least 5 micrograms. The sequenced material came from blood. The rearrangement joins TRBV13 to TRBJ1-6, with 9 bases identical to TRBD1. This receptor was obtained from a man older than 75 in good health. The CDR3 bases are TGTGCCAGCAGCGTAAGACAGGGGGATTCACCCCTCCACTTT. Translating it yields CASSVRQGDSPLHF.